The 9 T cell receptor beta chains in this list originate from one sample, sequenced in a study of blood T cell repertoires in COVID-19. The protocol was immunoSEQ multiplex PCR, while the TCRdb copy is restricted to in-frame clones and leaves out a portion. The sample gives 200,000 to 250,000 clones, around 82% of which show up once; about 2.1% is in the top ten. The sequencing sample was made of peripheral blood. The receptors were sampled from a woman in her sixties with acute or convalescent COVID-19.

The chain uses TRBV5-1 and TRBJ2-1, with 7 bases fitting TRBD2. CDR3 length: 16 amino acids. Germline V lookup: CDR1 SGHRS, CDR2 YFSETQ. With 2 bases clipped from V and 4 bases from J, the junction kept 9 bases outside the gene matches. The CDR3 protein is CASSLEFQRGYNEQFF. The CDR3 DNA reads TGCGCCAGCAGCTTAGAGTTCCAGCGGGGTTACAATGAGCAGTTCTTC.

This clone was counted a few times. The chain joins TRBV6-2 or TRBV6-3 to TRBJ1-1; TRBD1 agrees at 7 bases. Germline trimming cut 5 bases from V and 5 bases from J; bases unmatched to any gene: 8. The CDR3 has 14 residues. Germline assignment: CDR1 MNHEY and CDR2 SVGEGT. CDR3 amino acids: CASSATGAGTEAFF. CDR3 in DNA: TGTGCCAGCAGTGCCACAGGGGCCGGAACTGAAGCTTTCTTT.

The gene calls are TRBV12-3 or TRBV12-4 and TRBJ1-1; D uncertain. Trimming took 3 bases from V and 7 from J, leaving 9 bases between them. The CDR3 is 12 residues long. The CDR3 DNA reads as TGTGCCAGCAGTTTCCCGGGTGGTGAAGCTTTCTTT. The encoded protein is CASSFPGGEAFF.

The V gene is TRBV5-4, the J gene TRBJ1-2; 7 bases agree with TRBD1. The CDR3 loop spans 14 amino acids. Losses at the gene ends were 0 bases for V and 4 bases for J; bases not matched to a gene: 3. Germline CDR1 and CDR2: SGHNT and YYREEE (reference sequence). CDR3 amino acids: CASSLARQGYGYTF. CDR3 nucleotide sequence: TGTGCCAGCAGCTTGGCCAGACAGGGCTATGGCTACACCTTC.

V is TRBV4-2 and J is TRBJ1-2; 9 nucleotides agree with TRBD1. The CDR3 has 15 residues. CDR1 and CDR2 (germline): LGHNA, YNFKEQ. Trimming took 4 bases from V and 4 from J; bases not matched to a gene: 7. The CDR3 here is CASSPDRGTFYGYTF. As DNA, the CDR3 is TGTGCCAGCAGCCCGGACAGGGGAACCTTCTATGGCTACACCTTC.

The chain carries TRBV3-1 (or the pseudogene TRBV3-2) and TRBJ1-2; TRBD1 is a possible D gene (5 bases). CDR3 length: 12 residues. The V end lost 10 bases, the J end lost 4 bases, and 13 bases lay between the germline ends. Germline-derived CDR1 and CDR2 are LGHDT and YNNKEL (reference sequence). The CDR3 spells CAISDMSYGYTF. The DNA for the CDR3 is TGTGCCATTTCGGACATGTCCTATGGCTACACCTTC.

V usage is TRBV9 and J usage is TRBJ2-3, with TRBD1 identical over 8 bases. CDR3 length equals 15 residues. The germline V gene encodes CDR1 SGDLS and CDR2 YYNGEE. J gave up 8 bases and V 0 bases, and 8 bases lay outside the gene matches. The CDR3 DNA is TGTGCCAGCAGCGTAGGACAGGGGACTGGTGGTACGCAGTATTTT. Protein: CASSVGQGTGGTQYF.

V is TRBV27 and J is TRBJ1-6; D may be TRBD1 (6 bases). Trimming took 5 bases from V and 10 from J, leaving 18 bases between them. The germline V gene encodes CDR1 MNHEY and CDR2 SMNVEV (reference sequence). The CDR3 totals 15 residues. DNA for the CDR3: TGTGCCAGCAGTACACGGACGGGGGGGCTCTCACCCCTCCACTTT. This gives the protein CASSTRTGGLSPLHF.

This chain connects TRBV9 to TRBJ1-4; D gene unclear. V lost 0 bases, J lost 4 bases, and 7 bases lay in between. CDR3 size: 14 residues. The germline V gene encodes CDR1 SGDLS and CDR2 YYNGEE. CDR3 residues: CASSVVGGNEKLFF. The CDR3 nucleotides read TGTGCCAGCAGCGTAGTCGGTGGTAATGAAAAACTGTTTTTT.